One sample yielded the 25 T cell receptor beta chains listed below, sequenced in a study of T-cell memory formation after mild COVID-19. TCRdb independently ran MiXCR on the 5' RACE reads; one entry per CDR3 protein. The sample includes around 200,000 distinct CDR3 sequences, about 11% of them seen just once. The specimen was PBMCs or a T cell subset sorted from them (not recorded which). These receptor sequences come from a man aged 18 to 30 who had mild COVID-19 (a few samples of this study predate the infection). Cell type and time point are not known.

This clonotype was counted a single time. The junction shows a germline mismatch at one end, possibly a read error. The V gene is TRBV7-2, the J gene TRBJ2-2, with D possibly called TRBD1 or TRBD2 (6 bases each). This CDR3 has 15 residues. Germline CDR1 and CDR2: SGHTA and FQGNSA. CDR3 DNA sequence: TGTGCCAGCAGCCCAATGGGGGGCCGGTCCGGGGAGCTGATTTTT. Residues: CASSPMGGRSGELIF. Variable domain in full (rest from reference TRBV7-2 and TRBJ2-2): GAGVSQSPSNKVTEKGKDVELRCDPISGHTALYWYRQSLGQGLEFLIYFQGNSAPDKSGLPSDRFSAERTGGSVSTLTIQRTQQEDSAVYLCASSPMGGRSGELIFGEGSRLTVL.

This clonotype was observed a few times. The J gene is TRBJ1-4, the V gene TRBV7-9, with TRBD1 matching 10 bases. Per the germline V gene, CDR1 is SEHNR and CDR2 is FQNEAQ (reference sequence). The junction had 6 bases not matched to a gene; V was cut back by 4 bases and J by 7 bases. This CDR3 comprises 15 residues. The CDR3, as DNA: TGTGCCAGCAGCTCCGGACAGGGGGGCGGTGAAAAACTGTTTTTT. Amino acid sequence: CASSSGQGGGEKLFF.

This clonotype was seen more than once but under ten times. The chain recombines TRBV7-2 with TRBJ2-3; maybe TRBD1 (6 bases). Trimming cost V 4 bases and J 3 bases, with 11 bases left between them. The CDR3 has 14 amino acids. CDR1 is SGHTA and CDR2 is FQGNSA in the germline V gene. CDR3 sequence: CASSYRQETDTQYF. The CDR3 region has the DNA TGTGCCAGCAGCTATAGACAGGAGACAGATACGCAGTATTTT.

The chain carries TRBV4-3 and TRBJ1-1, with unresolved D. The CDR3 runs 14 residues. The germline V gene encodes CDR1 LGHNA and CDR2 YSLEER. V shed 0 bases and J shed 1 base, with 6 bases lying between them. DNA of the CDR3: TGCGCCAGCAGCCAAGAAGAACAGAACACTGAAGCTTTCTTT. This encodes CASSQEEQNTEAFF.

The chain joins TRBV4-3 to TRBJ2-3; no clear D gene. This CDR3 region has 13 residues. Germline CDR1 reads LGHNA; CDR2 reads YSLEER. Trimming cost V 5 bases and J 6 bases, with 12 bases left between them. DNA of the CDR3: TGCGCCAGCAGCACCCGCACCCGGGATACGCAGTATTTT. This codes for CASSTRTRDTQYF.

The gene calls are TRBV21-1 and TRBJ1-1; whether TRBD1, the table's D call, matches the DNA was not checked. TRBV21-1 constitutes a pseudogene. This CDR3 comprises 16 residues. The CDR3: CASSPIYPKGDTEAFF. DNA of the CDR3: TGTGCCAGCAGCCCTATTTACCCAAAGGGGGACACTGAAGCTTTCTTT.

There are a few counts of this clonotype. CDR3 nucleotide sequence: TGCAGTGCTAGCGGGGGGGCCGGGTACAATGAGCAGTTCTTC. The encoded protein is CSASGGAGYNEQFF. The chain combines TRBV20-1 with TRBJ2-1; 8 positions match TRBD2. CDR1 DFQATT and CDR2 SNEGSKA come from the germline V gene (reference sequence). This CDR3 is built from 14 residues. V shed 3 bases and J 4 bases; nucleotides not matched to a gene: 5.

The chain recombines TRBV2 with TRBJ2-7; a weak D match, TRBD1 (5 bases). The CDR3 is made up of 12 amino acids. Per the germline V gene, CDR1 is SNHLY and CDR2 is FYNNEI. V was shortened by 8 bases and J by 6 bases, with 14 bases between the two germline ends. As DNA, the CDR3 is TGTGCCAGCGGGCAGGGCCCCCTCGAGCAGTACGTC. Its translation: CASGQGPLEQYV.

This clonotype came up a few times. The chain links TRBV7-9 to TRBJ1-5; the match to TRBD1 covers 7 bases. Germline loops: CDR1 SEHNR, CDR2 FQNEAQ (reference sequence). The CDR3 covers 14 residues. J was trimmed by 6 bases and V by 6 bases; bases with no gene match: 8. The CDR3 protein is CASSRGQVSQPQHF. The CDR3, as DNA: TGTGCCAGCAGTCGTGGACAGGTTAGTCAGCCCCAGCATTTT.

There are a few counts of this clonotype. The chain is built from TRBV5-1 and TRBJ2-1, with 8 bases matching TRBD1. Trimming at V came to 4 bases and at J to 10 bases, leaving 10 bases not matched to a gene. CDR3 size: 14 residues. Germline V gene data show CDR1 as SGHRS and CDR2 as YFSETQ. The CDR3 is CASSRTGSSAEQFF. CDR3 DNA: TGCGCCAGCAGCCGGACAGGGAGCTCAGCGGAGCAGTTCTTC.

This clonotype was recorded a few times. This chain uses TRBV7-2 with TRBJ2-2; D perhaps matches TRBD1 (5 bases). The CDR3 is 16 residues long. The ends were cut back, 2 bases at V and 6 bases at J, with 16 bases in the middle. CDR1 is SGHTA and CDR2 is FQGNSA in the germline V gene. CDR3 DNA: TGTGCCAGCAGCTTACTGTCTGGGGCTTGGGCCGGGGAGCTGTTTTTT. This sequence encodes CASSLLSGAWAGELFF.

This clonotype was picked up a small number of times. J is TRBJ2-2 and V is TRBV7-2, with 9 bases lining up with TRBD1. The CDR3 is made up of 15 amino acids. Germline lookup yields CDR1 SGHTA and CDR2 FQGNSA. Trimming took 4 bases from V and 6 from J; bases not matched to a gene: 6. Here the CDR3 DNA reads TGTGCCAGCAGCTCACAGGGGGCAGTGGCCGGGGAGCTGTTTTTT. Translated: CASSSQGAVAGELFF.

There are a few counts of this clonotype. CDR3 coding DNA: TGCGCCAGCAGCTTGGCGGCAACAGAGACCCAGTACTTC. Its translation is CASSLAATETQYF. The chain combines TRBV5-1 with TRBJ2-5; D gene uncertain. The CDR3 runs 13 residues. Germline CDR1 SGHRS, CDR2 YFSETQ. Trimming removed 0 bases at V and 4 bases at J, with 7 bases between. The variable domain in full, completed from reference TRBV5-1 and TRBJ2-5, reads KAGVTQTPRYLIKTRGQQVTLSCSPISGHRSVSWYQQTPGQGLQFLFEYFSETQRNKGNFPGRFSGRQFSNSRSEMNVSTLELGDSALYLCASSLAATETQYFGPGTRLLVL.

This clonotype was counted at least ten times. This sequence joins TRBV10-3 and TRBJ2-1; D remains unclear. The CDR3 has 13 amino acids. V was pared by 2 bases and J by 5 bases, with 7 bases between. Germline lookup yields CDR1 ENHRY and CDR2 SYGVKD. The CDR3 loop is CAISEDLDNEQFF. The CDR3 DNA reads TGTGCCATCAGTGAGGACCTGGACAATGAGCAGTTCTTC.

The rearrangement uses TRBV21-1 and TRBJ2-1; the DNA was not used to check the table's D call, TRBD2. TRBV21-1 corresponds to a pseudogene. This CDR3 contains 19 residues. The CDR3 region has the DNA TGTGCCAGCAGCGAAACAACCGAGGGCGTTGGCGGTGGAAGGAATGAGCAGTTCTTC. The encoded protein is CASSETTEGVGGGRNEQFF.

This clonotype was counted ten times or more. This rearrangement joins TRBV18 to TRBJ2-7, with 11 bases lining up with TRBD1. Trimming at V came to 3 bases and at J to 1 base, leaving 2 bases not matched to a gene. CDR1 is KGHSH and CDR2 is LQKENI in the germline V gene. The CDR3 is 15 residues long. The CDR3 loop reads CASSPGQGGSYEQYV. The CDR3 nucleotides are TGTGCCAGCTCACCGGGACAGGGGGGGTCCTACGAGCAGTACGTC.

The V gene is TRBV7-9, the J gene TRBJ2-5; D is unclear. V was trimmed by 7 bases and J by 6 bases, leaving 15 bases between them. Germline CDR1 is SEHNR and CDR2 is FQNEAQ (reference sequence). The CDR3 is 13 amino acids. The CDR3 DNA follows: TGTGCCAGCACCCCGGACCGTCTAAAGACCCAGTACTTC. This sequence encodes CASTPDRLKTQYF.

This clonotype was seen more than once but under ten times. The CDR3 region is CAINSRTGFDEQFF. The CDR3 DNA follows: TGTGCCATCAATTCGAGGACAGGGTTTGATGAGCAGTTCTTC. The rearrangement links TRBV10-3 to TRBJ2-1; 8 bases align to TRBD1. With V trimmed by 7 bases and J by 8 bases, 10 bases remained unmatched. This CDR3 region has 14 residues. Germline V lookup: CDR1 ENHRY, CDR2 SYGVKD.

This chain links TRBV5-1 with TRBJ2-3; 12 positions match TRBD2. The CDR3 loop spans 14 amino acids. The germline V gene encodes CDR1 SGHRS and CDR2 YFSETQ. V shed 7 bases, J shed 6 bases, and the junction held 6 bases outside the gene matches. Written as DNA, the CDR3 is TGCGCCAGCGGAACCGGGACTAGCGGGGATACGCAGTATTTT. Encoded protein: CASGTGTSGDTQYF.

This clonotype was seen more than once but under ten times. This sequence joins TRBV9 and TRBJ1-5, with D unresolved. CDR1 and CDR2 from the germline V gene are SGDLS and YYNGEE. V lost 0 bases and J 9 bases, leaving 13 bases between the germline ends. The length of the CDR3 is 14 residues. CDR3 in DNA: TGTGCCAGCAGCGTAGGCGACGGACTTGGGCCCCAGCATTTT. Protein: CASSVGDGLGPQHF.

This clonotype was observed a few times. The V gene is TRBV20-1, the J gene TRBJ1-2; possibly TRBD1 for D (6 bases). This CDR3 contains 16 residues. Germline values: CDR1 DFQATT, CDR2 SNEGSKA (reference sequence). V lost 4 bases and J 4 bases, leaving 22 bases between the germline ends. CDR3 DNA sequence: TGCAGTGCTACCTCCATCATCGGACAGCTCCTCTATGGCTACACCTTC. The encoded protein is CSATSIIGQLLYGYTF.

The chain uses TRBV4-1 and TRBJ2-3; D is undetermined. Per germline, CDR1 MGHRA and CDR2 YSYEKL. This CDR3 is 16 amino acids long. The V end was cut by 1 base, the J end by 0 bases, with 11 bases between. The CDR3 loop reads CASSQVGARSTDTQYF. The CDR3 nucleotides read TGCGCCAGCAGCCAAGTCGGCGCCAGAAGCACAGATACGCAGTATTTT.

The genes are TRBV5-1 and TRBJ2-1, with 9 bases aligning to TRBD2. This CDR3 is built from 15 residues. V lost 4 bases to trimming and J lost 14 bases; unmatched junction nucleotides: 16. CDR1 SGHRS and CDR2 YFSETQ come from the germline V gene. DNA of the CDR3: TGCGCCAGCAGCCCACGAGGTTTGGTAGCGGGGGCCGAGTTCTTC. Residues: CASSPRGLVAGAEFF.

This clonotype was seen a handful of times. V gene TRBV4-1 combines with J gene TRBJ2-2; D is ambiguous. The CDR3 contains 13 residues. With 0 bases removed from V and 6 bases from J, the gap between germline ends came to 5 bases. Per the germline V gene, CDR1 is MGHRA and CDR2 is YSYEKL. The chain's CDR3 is CASSQDSPGELFF. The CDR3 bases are TGCGCCAGCAGCCAAGATTCTCCCGGGGAGCTGTTTTTT.

The CDR3 DNA is TGCGCCAGCAGCTTATACGGGACCGAGCAGTACTTC. Translated, it gives CASSLYGTEQYF. This chain joins TRBV5-1 and TRBJ2-7; the D call may be TRBD1 or TRBD2 (5 bases each). This CDR3 is 12 amino acids long. The ends were cut back, 2 bases at V and 6 bases at J, with 9 bases in the middle. Germline values: CDR1 SGHRS, CDR2 YFSETQ.